This is a list of T cell receptor beta chains from one sample in a study of blood T cell repertoires in COVID-19. Data came from immunoSEQ multiplex PCR; TCRdb stores just in-frame clones and leaves some out. Among about 300,000 clones listed, about 89% were seen once. Input material: PBMCs or T cells enriched from blood (not recorded which). The source of these receptors is a woman aged 40-49 years who had recovered from COVID-19. The CDR3 runs from the conserved cysteine through the conserved F or W. Fields, in order: J gene, V gene, clone size, D gene, CDR3 protein, CDR3 DNA. A D gene is named only where the DNA matches it firmly. Not all rows give a size; the values are once, few, many and, for expanded clones, a class.

>TRBJ1-2|TRBV9|-|TRBD1
CASSANSGTGPNYGYTF
TGTGCCAGCAGCGCAAACTCCGGGACAGGGCCTAACTATGGCTACACCTTC
>TRBJ2-5|TRBV7-2|-|TRBD2
CASSLTLAGGQETQYF
TGTGCCAGCAGCTTAACCCTAGCGGGAGGCCAAGAGACCCAGTACTTC
>TRBJ1-5|TRBV2|-|TRBD1
CASSVEGGGQPQHF
TGTGCCAGCAGTGTCGAAGGGGGCGGTCAGCCCCAGCATTTT
>TRBJ1-2|TRBV7-2|-|-
CASSPPPKGRGSYGYTF
TGTGCCAGCAGCCCCCCCCCAAAGGGGCGCGGGAGCTATGGCTACACCTTC
>TRBJ2-3|TRBV19|-|TRBD2
CASSRGESTDTQYF
TGTGCCAGTAGTCGGGGGGAGAGCACAGATACGCAGTATTTT
>TRBJ1-6|TRBV27|-|-
CASRPNPEPNSPLHF
TGTGCCAGCAGACCCAACCCTGAGCCCAACTCACCCCTCCACTTT
>TRBJ1-4|TRBV29-1|-|TRBD1
CSVVAGGGEKLFF
TGCAGCGTTGTAGCAGGGGGTGGTGAAAAACTGTTTTTT
>TRBJ2-1|TRBV12-3/TRBV12-4|-|TRBD2
CASRTSGNEQFF
TGTGCCAGCAGGACTAGCGGGAATGAGCAGTTCTTC
>TRBJ2-1|TRBV19|-|-
CASSIGRGDEQFF
TGTGCCAGTAGTATAGGGAGGGGAGATGAGCAGTTCTTC
>TRBJ1-2|TRBV5-1|-|TRBD1
CASSLDRGQNGYTF
TGCGCCAGCAGCTTGGACAGGGGGCAAAATGGCTACACCTTC
>TRBJ2-1|TRBV5-1|-|TRBD2
CASSKLAGDNEQFF
TGCGCCAGCAGCAAACTAGCGGGGGACAATGAGCAGTTCTTC
>TRBJ2-3|TRBV4-2|-|-
CASSQDQGGVSDTQYF
TGTGCCAGCAGCCAAGATCAAGGGGGGGTTTCAGATACGCAGTATTTT
>TRBJ1-1|TRBV7-8|-|-
CASSPTGQIMNTEAFF
TGTGCCAGCAGCCCTACCGGACAGATTATGAACACTGAAGCTTTCTTT
>TRBJ2-7|TRBV11-2|-|TRBD1
CASSLVGQSYEQYF
TGTGCCAGCAGCTTAGTGGGACAGTCCTACGAGCAGTACTTC
>TRBJ2-1|TRBV5-1|-|-
CASSVSKLSYNEQFF
TGCGCCAGCAGCGTCTCGAAACTCTCCTACAATGAGCAGTTCTTC
>TRBJ1-2|TRBV7-2|-|-
CASSRESLGYTF
TGTGCCAGCAGCCGAGAGAGTTTAGGCTACACCTTC
>TRBJ2-3|TRBV7-7|-|TRBD2
CASSQTSGVMGTQYF
TGTGCTAGCAGCCAGACTAGCGGGGTGATGGGTACGCAGTATTTT
>TRBJ2-7|TRBV19|-|-
CASRNTGTSSYEQYF
TGTGCCAGTAGAAACACAGGAACGAGCTCCTACGAGCAGTACTTC
>TRBJ2-7|TRBV7-8|-|TRBD1
CASSYGANRGSPYEQYF
TGTGCCAGCAGCTACGGAGCCAACAGGGGCTCCCCCTACGAGCAGTACTTC
>TRBJ1-1|TRBV27|-|-
CASSPRDRGYEAFF
TGTGCCAGCAGTCCTCGCGACAGAGGATATGAAGCTTTCTTT
>TRBJ2-2|TRBV12-3/TRBV12-4|-|-
CASSFGAGELFF
TGTGCCAGCAGTTTTGGAGCCGGGGAGCTGTTTTTT
>TRBJ1-1|TRBV5-1|-|TRBD1
CASSADRGLGGAFF
TGCGCCAGCAGCGCCGACAGGGGGCTCGGTGGAGCTTTCTTT
>TRBJ2-7|TRBV15|few|TRBD2
CATSRGNSGGAEQYF
TGTGCCACCAGCAGAGGGAATAGCGGGGGGGCAGAGCAGTACTTC
>TRBJ2-5|TRBV18|-|-
CASSPQRQVQETQYF
TGTGCCAGCTCACCTCAAAGACAAGTCCAAGAGACCCAGTACTTC
>TRBJ1-3|TRBV19|-|TRBD1
CASSIFSGQGGNTIYF
TGTGCCAGTAGTATATTCTCGGGACAGGGTGGAAACACCATATATTTT
>TRBJ2-4|TRBV4-1|-|TRBD2
CASSPFISGGAKNIQYF
TGCGCCAGCAGCCCGTTTATTAGCGGGGGGGCCAAAAACATTCAGTACTTC
>TRBJ1-1|TRBV18|-|-
CASFASGGQNTEAFF
TGTGCCAGCTTCGCGAGCGGGGGACAGAACACTGAAGCTTTCTTT
>TRBJ1-5|TRBV19|once|-
CASSLRQGNQPQHF
TGTGCCAGTAGTCTCCGACAGGGCAATCAGCCCCAGCATTTT
>TRBJ1-4|TRBV7-9|-|-
CASSSGGSEKLFF
TGTGCCAGCAGCTCCGGGGGTAGCGAAAAACTGTTTTTT
>TRBJ1-2|TRBV5-1|once|-
CASSPYGQDINYGYTF
TGCGCCAGCAGCCCTTATGGACAAGACATTAACTATGGCTACACCTTC
>TRBJ1-3|TRBV3-1/TRBV3-2|-|-
CASSQDWGGRNTIYF
TGTGCCAGCAGCCAAGATTGGGGGGGTAGAAACACCATATATTTT
>TRBJ2-1|TRBV19|-|-
CASSAGAPWDEQFF
TGTGCCAGTTCCGCGGGGGCCCCATGGGATGAGCAGTTCTTC
>TRBJ2-3|TRBV10-3|-|-
CAINKYTWRTDTQYF
TGTGCCATCAACAAGTACACCTGGCGGACAGATACGCAGTATTTT
>TRBJ2-7|TRBV3-1/TRBV3-2|few|TRBD1
CASSQGTGYEQYF
TGTGCCAGCAGCCAAGGGACAGGCTACGAGCAGTACTTC
>TRBJ2-4|TRBV12-3/TRBV12-4|-|TRBD2
CASSPTSGLPYF
TGTGCCAGCAGCCCCACTAGCGGGCTTCCCTACTTC
>TRBJ1-2|TRBV7-3|-|-
CASSLTPSDGYTF
TGTGCCAGCAGCTTAACCCCCAGTGATGGCTACACCTTC
>TRBJ1-2|TRBV5-1|once|TRBD1
CASSSARTGDYGYTF
TGCGCCAGCAGCTCCGCCCGGACAGGGGATTATGGCTACACCTTC
>TRBJ1-3|TRBV19|-|-
CASSSPGREPGNTIYF
TGTGCCAGTAGTAGTCCAGGGAGGGAGCCTGGAAACACCATATATTTT
>TRBJ1-6|TRBV30|-|TRBD1
CAWSSPGTVLRSPLHF
TGTGCCTGGAGTTCGCCCGGGACAGTACTCCGGTCACCCCTCCACTTT
>TRBJ2-5|TRBV4-1|many|TRBD2
CASSQRTSGDLQETQYF
TGCGCCAGCAGCCAGCGGACTAGCGGGGACCTCCAAGAGACCCAGTACTTC
>TRBJ2-1|TRBV27|-|-
CASSLSIQWLNEQFF
TGTGCCAGCAGTCTAAGCATACAGTGGTTGAATGAGCAGTTCTTC
>TRBJ2-7|TRBV11-2|-|TRBD2
CASSLGVPSGAYEQYF
TGTGCCAGCAGCTTAGGTGTTCCTAGCGGTGCCTACGAGCAGTACTTC
>TRBJ1-6|TRBV5-8|-|-
CASSWPRGRGSPLHF
TGTGCCAGCAGCTGGCCGCGGGGGCGCGGGTCACCCCTCCACTTT
>TRBJ1-2|TRBV30|-|-
CAWSGVYLDTRGYTF
TGTGCCTGGAGTGGAGTGTACTTGGACACCCGCGGCTACACCTTC
>TRBJ1-1|TRBV11-1|-|TRBD1
CASSLGDRGEAFF
TGTGCCAGCAGCTTAGGGGACAGGGGTGAAGCTTTCTTT